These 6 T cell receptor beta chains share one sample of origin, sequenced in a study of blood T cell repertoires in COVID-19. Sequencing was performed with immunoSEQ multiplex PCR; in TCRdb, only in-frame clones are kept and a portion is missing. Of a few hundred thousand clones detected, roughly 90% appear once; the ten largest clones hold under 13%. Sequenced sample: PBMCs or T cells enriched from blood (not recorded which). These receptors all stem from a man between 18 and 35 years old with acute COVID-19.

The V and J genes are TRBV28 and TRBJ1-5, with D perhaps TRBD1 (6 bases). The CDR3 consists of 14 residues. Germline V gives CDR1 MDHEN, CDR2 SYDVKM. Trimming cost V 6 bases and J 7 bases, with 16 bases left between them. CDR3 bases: TGTGCCAGCAGGGGGTCAGGGGAGTGGCAGCCCCAGCATTTT. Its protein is CASRGSGEWQPQHF.

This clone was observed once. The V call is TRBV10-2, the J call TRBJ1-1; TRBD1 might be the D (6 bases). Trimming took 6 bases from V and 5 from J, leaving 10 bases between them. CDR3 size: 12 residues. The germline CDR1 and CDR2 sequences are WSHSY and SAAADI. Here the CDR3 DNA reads TGCGCCAGCAGGGAGGGGGAGACTGAAGCTTTCTTT. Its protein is CASREGETEAFF.

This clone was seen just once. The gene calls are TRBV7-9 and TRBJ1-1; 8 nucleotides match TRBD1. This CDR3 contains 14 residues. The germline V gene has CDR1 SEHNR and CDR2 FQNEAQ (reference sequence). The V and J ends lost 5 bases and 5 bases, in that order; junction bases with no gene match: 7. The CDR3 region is CASSQTGVETEAFF. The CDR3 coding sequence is TGTGCCAGCAGCCAGACAGGGGTCGAAACTGAAGCTTTCTTT.

CDR3 in DNA: TGTGCCAGCAGTGAGGCTAGCGGAAAGAAACACAATGAGCAGTTCTTC. The encoded protein is CASSEASGKKHNEQFF. The chain couples TRBV6-1 to TRBJ2-1; 7 nucleotides align to TRBD2. The CDR3 runs 16 residues. With V trimmed by 3 bases and J by 5 bases, 10 bases remained unmatched. CDR1 and CDR2 (germline): MNHNS, SASEGT.

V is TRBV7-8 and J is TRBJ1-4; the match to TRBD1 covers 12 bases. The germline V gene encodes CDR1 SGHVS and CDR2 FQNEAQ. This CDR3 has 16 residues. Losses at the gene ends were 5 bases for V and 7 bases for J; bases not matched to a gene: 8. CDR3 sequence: CASSPGTGGVGEKLFF. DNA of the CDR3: TGTGCCAGCAGCCCAGGGACAGGGGGCGTTGGTGAAAAACTGTTTTTT.

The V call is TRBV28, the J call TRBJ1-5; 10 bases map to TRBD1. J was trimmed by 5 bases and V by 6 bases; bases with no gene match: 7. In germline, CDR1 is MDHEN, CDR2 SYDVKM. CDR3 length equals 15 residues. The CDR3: CASRMTGGFDQPQHF. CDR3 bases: TGTGCCAGCAGAATGACAGGGGGCTTTGATCAGCCCCAGCATTTT.